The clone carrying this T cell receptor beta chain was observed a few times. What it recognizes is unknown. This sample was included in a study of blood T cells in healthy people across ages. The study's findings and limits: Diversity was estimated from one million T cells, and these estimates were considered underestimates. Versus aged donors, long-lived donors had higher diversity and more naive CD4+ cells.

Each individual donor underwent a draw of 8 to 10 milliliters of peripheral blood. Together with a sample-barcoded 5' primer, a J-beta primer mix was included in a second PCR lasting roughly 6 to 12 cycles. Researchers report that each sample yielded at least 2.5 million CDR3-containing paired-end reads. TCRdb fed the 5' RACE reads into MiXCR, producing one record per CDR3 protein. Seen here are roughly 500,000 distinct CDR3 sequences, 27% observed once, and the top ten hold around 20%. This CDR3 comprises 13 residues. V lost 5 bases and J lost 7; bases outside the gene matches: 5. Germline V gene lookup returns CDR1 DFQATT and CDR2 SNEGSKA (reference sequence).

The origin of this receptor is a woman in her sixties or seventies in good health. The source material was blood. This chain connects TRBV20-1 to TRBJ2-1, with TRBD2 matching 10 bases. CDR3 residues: CSAERGGTNEQFF. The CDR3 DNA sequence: TGCAGTGCTGAGCGGGGGGGAACTAATGAGCAGTTCTTC.